This T cell receptor (beta chain) originates from a study of blood T cell repertoires in COVID-19. The overall study: T cells, B-cell-depleted T cells, or PBMCs supplied cDNA or gDNA.

In the authors' methods: Cell counts per sample came from amplifying reference gene primers. TCRdb's table, derived via immunoSEQ multiplex PCR, lists solely in-frame clones and lacks some. The V and J calls and clone size are taken from that table; D and trimming were inferred from the DNA. The table records just under 85,000 clones, over 80% of them present only once. Trimming cost V 6 bases and J 3 bases; bases outside gene matches: 8. The CDR3 has 15 amino acids. Germline CDR1 is KGHSH and CDR2 is LQKENI. The clonotype originates from a woman older than 75 with acute or convalescent COVID-19. The rearrangement joins TRBV18 to TRBJ2-5, with TRBD2 identical over 9 bases. The sequencing input was peripheral blood. CDR3 sequence reads: CASSPRREGKETQYF. For the CDR3, the DNA is TGTGCCAGCTCCCCTAGGCGGGAGGGGAAAGAGACCCAGTACTTC.